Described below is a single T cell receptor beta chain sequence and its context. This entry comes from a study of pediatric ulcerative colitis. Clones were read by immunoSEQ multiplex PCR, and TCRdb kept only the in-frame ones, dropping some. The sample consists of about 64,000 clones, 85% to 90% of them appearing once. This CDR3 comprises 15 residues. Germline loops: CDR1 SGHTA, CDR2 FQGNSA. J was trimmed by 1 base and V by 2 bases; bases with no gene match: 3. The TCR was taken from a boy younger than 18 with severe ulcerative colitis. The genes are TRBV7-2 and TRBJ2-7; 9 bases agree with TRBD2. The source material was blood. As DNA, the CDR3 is TGTGCCAGCAGCTTACTAGCGGGAAATTCCTACGAGCAGTACTTC. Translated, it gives CASSLLAGNSYEQYF.